The entry below gives a single T cell receptor (beta chain) sequence along with its context. CDR1 LGHDT and CDR2 YNNKEL come from the germline V gene (reference sequence). The CDR3 sequence is 14 residues long. Trimming at V came to 4 bases and at J to 5 bases, leaving 7 bases not matched to a gene. This sample was included in a study of blood T cell repertoires in COVID-19. Overall study context: Material from acute and convalescent COVID-19 was sourced from the United States, Italy and Spain.

Per the original methods: The authors estimated nucleated cell counts from reference gene primer amplification. Sequencing used immunoSEQ multiplex PCR; TCRdb keeps in-frame clones, though not all of them. V and J calls and clone size are given by that table; D and trimming were obtained from the DNA. Among a few hundred thousand clones listed, just under 90% were seen once. This chain links TRBV3-1 (or the pseudogene TRBV3-2) with TRBJ1-2; 7 nucleotides line up with TRBD1. This clonotype was obtained from a man aged 55 to 69 who had recovered from COVID-19. The sequencing input was peripheral blood. The CDR3 loop reads CASSRGQRVYGYTF. In nucleotides, the CDR3 is TGTGCCAGCAGCCGGGGACAGAGGGTTTATGGCTACACCTTC.